The 9 T cell receptor beta chains listed next were all sequenced from one sample in a study of pediatric ulcerative colitis. Profiling relied on immunoSEQ multiplex PCR, and the TCRdb table lists in-frame clones only, not all of them. The sample yields approximately 17,000 clones, about 80% seen once. One to two pinch biopsies were taken from the rectum during colonoscopy. Sequencing was carried out using gut tissue. All receptors come from a boy aged 10-17 years who was a control in a study of pediatric ulcerative colitis.

The chain carries TRBV4-1 and TRBJ2-3; 10 nucleotides agree with TRBD2. This CDR3 comprises 15 residues. J was trimmed by 2 bases and V by 5 bases; bases with no gene match: 4. CDR1 and CDR2 from the germline V gene are MGHRA and YSYEKL. The CDR3 is CASSSGLAVTDTQYF. In nucleotides, the CDR3 is TGCGCCAGCAGCTCCGGACTAGCGGTCACAGATACGCAGTATTTT.

This clone was observed a few times. The chain combines TRBV18 with TRBJ1-2; 7 bases line up with TRBD1. Germline CDR1 reads KGHSH; CDR2 reads LQKENI. V gave up 1 base and J gave up 7 bases; unmatched junction bases: 9. This CDR3 is 15 amino acids long. This CDR3 is CASSPRDREGGGYTF. CDR3 sequence (DNA): TGTGCCAGCTCACCACGAGACAGGGAAGGCGGTGGCTACACCTTC.

J is TRBJ2-1 and V is TRBV9; possibly TRBD1 for D (6 bases). Germline values: CDR1 SGDLS, CDR2 YYNGEE. V was trimmed by 0 bases and J by 15 bases, leaving 16 bases between them. This CDR3 region has 13 residues. CDR3 in DNA: TGTGCCAGCAGCGTAGAAGCCCTCGGGACAAGGTTCTTC. Translated, it gives CASSVEALGTRFF. The whole variable domain, filled in from reference TRBV9 and TRBJ2-1, reads DSGVTQTPKHLITATGQRVTLRCSPRSGDLSVYWYQQSLDQGLQFLIQYYNGEERAKGNILERFSAQQFPDLHSELNLSSLELGDSALYFCASSVEALGTRFFGPGTRLTVL.

The V and J genes are TRBV28 and TRBJ2-6; no clear D. The germline CDR1 and CDR2 sequences are MDHEN and SYDVKM. This CDR3 is built from 17 residues. Trimming cost V 2 bases and J 0 bases, with 11 bases left between them. The DNA for the CDR3 is TGTGCCAGCAGTTTACATTTGGCGGACTCTGGGGCCAACGTCCTGACTTTC. This gives the protein CASSLHLADSGANVLTF.

The rearrangement links TRBV5-5 to TRBJ2-1; 8 bases align to TRBD2. CDR1 is SGHKS and CDR2 is YYEKEE in the germline V gene (reference sequence). J lost 4 bases, V lost 0 bases, and 6 bases had no gene match. The CDR3 has 16 residues. The CDR3 DNA sequence: TGTGCCAGCAGCTTGGACCCTAGCGGGTTTTACAATGAGCAGTTCTTC. It yields the protein CASSLDPSGFYNEQFF. Full variable domain (missing parts from reference TRBV5-5 and TRBJ2-1): DAGVTQSPTHLIKTRGQQVTLRCSPISGHKSVSWYQQVLGQGPQFIFQYYEKEERGRGNFPDRFSARQFPNYSSELNVNALLLGDSALYLCASSLDPSGFYNEQFFGPGTRLTVL.

The CDR3, as DNA: TGTGCCAGCAGCTCCACAGGGGGGAACACTGAAGCTTTCTTT. Protein: CASSSTGGNTEAFF. The chain joins TRBV11-2 to TRBJ1-1; TRBD1 matches 8 bases. The CDR3 contains 14 residues. Germline trimming cut 4 bases from V and 1 base from J; bases unmatched to any gene: 2. Germline-derived CDR1 and CDR2 are SGHAT and FQNNGV.

CDR3 bases: TGTGCCAGTAGTGGACAGGGGGAGAACGGCTACACCTTC. This sequence encodes CASSGQGENGYTF. The chain has TRBV19 and TRBJ1-2; 10 nucleotides agree with TRBD1. The length of the CDR3 is 13 residues. Per the germline V gene, CDR1 is LNHDA and CDR2 is SQIVND (reference sequence). Trimming at V came to 5 bases and at J to 8 bases, leaving 5 bases not matched to a gene.

This chain uses TRBV2 with TRBJ1-4; unclear D gene. The CDR3 runs 14 residues. Germline values: CDR1 SNHLY, CDR2 FYNNEI. Between the trimmed V and J ends, which lost 3 bases and 3 bases, there was a span of 8 bases. As DNA, the CDR3 is TGTGCCAGCAGTGATGGTCAGCCTAATGAAAAACTGTTTTTT. Protein sequence: CASSDGQPNEKLFF.

This sequence joins TRBV7-3 and TRBJ1-1; possibly TRBD1 for D (6 bases). The CDR3 runs to 13 residues. Per germline, CDR1 SGHTA and CDR2 FQGTGA. Deletions cut 4 bases from V and 5 bases from J, with 11 bases between. Written as DNA, the CDR3 is TGTGCCAGCAGCTCCACAGGGTTGACTGAAGCTTTCTTT. This translates into CASSSTGLTEAFF.